The rows below give T cell receptor beta chains drawn from one sample of a study of T cell changes during pregnancy in multiple sclerosis. Here immunoSEQ multiplex PCR was the method, and the copy in TCRdb shows in-frame clones only, minus some. The table lists under 50,000 clones, about 92% of them singletons, with under 30% in the top ten. The specimen was CD8+ T cells from peripheral blood mononuclear cells, collected before pregnancy. Every receptor here comes from a female donor with multiple sclerosis, enrolled in a pregnancy study. The CDR3 runs from the conserved cysteine through the conserved F or W. Fields, in order: D gene, V gene, clone size, J gene, CDR3 DNA, CDR3 protein. A D gene is named only where the DNA matches it firmly. Expanded clones get a size class; other rows say once, few or many, or leave the size out.

TRBD2	TRBV7-3	.	TRBJ2-1	TGTGCCAGCAGCTCGAATCTAGCGGGGGGTTACAATGAGCAGTTCTTC	CASSSNLAGGYNEQFF
.	TRBV10-3	few	TRBJ2-7	TGTGCCATCAGTGGGACAGTCTACGAGCAGTACTTC	CAISGTVYEQYF
TRBD2	TRBV19	.	TRBJ2-7	TGTGCCAGTAGTATGAGACTAGCGGGAGTATCCGAGCAGTACTTC	CASSMRLAGVSEQYF
.	TRBV27	.	TRBJ2-1	TGTGCCAGCGGGGTAACGGGAGTTAACAATGAGCAGTTCTTC	CASGVTGVNNEQFF
.	TRBV9	.	TRBJ1-2	TGTGCCAGCAGCGTAGGGGGGCTCGGCTACACCTTC	CASSVGGLGYTF
.	TRBV21-1	.	TRBJ1-1	TGTGCCAGCAGCAAATCAGGGTATACTGAAGCTTTCTTT	CASSKSGYTEAFF
TRBD1	TRBV4-1	.	TRBJ1-3	TGCGCCAGCAGCCAAGAGATGATAGTCGGGACAGGGGGAAACACCATATATTTT	CASSQEMIVGTGGNTIYF
.	TRBV27	.	TRBJ1-2	TGTGCCAGCAGTTCACGTCAGGGTCTTCGGTATGGCTACACCTTC	CASSSRQGLRYGYTF
.	TRBV9	.	TRBJ2-7	TGTGCCAGCAGCCCCCGCGGGTACGAGCAGTACTTC	CASSPRGYEQYF
.	TRBV27	.	TRBJ2-7	TGTGCCAGCAGTCGGCCAGGGAACGAGCAGTACTTC	CASSRPGNEQYF
TRBD1	TRBV2	.	TRBJ2-7	TGTGCCAGCAGCCACCGGGACAGGGGTCCCTACGAGCAGTACTTC	CASSHRDRGPYEQYF
TRBD2	TRBV6-4	.	TRBJ2-1	TGTGCCAGTCGATGGACTAGCGGAAACAATGAGCAGTTCTTC	CASRWTSGNNEQFF
TRBD2	TRBV6-1	.	TRBJ2-1	TGTGCCAGCAGTGAAGCCAGCGGGGGGCCCAATGAGCAGTTCTTC	CASSEASGGPNEQFF
TRBD1	TRBV7-2	once	TRBJ1-1	TGTGCCAGCAGCTCCGTTGTGGACAGGCCGGGCACTGAAGCTTTCTTT	CASSSVVDRPGTEAFF
TRBD1	TRBV7-9	.	TRBJ2-7	TGTGCCAGCAGACCCGGACAGGGCCACGAGCAGTACTTC	CASRPGQGHEQYF
TRBD2	TRBV5-6	.	TRBJ2-3	TGTGCCAGCAGCTTCGGAGGGGACTACACAGATACGCAGTATTTT	CASSFGGDYTDTQYF
.	TRBV2	.	TRBJ2-5	TGTGCCAGCAGTGGGACAGAGGACCAAGAGACCCAGTACTTC	CASSGTEDQETQYF
TRBD2	TRBV15	.	TRBJ2-5	TGTGCCACCAGCCCTGGGGGACTAGCTTACCAAGAGACCCAGTACTTC	CATSPGGLAYQETQYF
.	TRBV4-1	once	TRBJ1-1	TGCGCCAGCAGCCCCCGTCAATCCGAGGGCACTGAAGCTTTCTTT	CASSPRQSEGTEAFF
.	TRBV5-1	once	TRBJ2-7	TGCGCCAGCAGCTACGGGAGCTCCTACGAGCAGTACTTC	CASSYGSSYEQYF
.	TRBV9	.	TRBJ2-1	TGTGCCAGCAGCGGAGAGGTGAACAGGGGGGGTGAGCAGTTCTTC	CASSGEVNRGGEQFF
.	TRBV30	.	TRBJ2-3	TGTGCCTGGAATCTAGGGGCAGCAGATACGCAGTATTTT	CAWNLGAADTQYF
.	TRBV30	.	TRBJ1-2	TGTGCCTGGAGCGATGGGACAACCACCCTGGGCTACACCTTC	CAWSDGTTTLGYTF
.	TRBV2	.	TRBJ1-6	TGTGCCAGCACCCAATCGGGGGATGCCCTTTCACCCCTCCACTTT	CASTQSGDALSPLHF